This passage covers 9 T cell receptor beta chains from one sample sequenced in a study of naive and memory T cell subsets. The study, taken as a whole, reports: Possibly reflecting memory cells re-expressing CD45RA, a few larger clonotypes occurred in naive repertoires, especially CD8.

Both TRBC1 and TRBC2 were covered by a beta constant-region primer of two equimolar oligonucleotides. Ligated cDNA was amplified by four rounds of PCR with nested alpha and beta constant-region primers and SP2. Each CDR3 protein is one row after TCRdb ran MiXCR on the UMI-ligation and nested PCR reads. The repertoire has roughly 97,000 distinct CDR3 sequences, approximately 14% of them found once; the top ten carry approximately 2.8%. These receptors lack a known antigen. Sequencing was carried out using naive CD8+ T cells from blood. All receptors derive from a human donor in good health.

V and J are TRBV7-9 and TRBJ1-1; D gene ambiguous. The CDR3 runs to 12 residues. V was clipped by 5 bases and J by 10 bases, with 14 bases between them. Germline assignment: CDR1 SEHNR and CDR2 FQNEAQ (reference sequence). CDR3 sequence reads: CASSHRGGAAFF. The CDR3 bases are TGTGCCAGCAGCCACCGCGGCGGCGCAGCTTTCTTT.

The table lists this clonotype with a few counts. The rearrangement joins TRBV20-1 to TRBJ2-1; D unclear. The V gene lost 0 bases and the J gene lost 3 bases, with 9 bases spanning the gap. Germline-derived CDR1 and CDR2 are DFQATT and SNEGSKA (reference sequence). The CDR3 has 14 residues. CDR3 bases: TGCAGTGCTAGAGACACTTTCCTCTACAATGAGCAGTTCTTC. This codes for CSARDTFLYNEQFF.

This chain connects TRBV20-1 to TRBJ1-2; D gene unclear. V was trimmed by 3 bases and J by 4 bases, leaving 6 bases between them. Germline V gene sequence: CDR1 DFQATT, CDR2 SNEGSKA (reference sequence). The CDR3 runs 11 residues. The CDR3 bases are TGCAGTGCTAGTACCACCTATGGCTACACCTTC. It translates to CSASTTYGYTF.

The sample holds many counts of this clonotype. V gene TRBV4-3 combines with J gene TRBJ2-2; TRBD2 matches at 14 bases. The length of the CDR3 is 19 residues. CDR1 is LGHNA, CDR2 YSLEER, per germline. The V segment lost 4 bases and the J segment 6 bases; nucleotides outside the gene matches: 13. The CDR3 region is CASSPRSGLAGGPAGELFF. CDR3 DNA sequence: TGCGCCAGCAGCCCACGATCCGGACTAGCGGGGGGCCCAGCCGGGGAGCTGTTTTTT.

A few counts support this clonotype. V is TRBV5-6 and J is TRBJ2-7, with TRBD1 identical over 8 bases. This CDR3 comprises 16 residues. The V gene's germline CDR1 is SGHDT and CDR2 YYEEEE. The trim removed 2 bases at V and 0 bases at J, leaving 7 bases unmatched. CDR3 bases: TGTGCCAGCAGCTTCCCAGGGGGCGAACTCTCCTACGAGCAGTACTTC. It specifies CASSFPGGELSYEQYF.

This clonotype was counted a few times. V gene TRBV7-9 combines with J gene TRBJ2-1; the match to TRBD1 covers 7 bases. Germline V gene data show CDR1 as SEHNR and CDR2 as FQNEAQ (reference sequence). V gave up 1 base and J gave up 5 bases; unmatched junction bases: 5. CDR3 length: 15 amino acids. The CDR3 DNA follows: TGTGCCAGCAGCTTAGTGGGACAGCTAAACAATGAGCAGTTCTTC. This translates into CASSLVGQLNNEQFF.

This clonotype turned up a few times. The chain has TRBV4-3 and TRBJ1-6, with unresolved D. The germline gives CDR1 LGHNA, CDR2 YSLEER. V was trimmed by 0 bases and J by 10 bases, leaving 7 bases between them. The CDR3 is 13 amino acids. CDR3 in amino acids: CASSQDEGSPLHF. The CDR3 DNA sequence: TGCGCCAGCAGCCAAGATGAGGGCTCACCCCTCCACTTT.

The chain has TRBV2 and TRBJ2-7; 8 nucleotides align to TRBD1. CDR1 and CDR2 from the germline V gene are SNHLY and FYNNEI. The CDR3 is 14 amino acids. The trim removed 4 bases at V and 5 bases at J, leaving 7 bases unmatched. CDR3 nucleotide sequence: TGTGCCAGCAGTGGCCAGGGGGCCAACAACGAGCAGTACTTC. This sequence encodes CASSGQGANNEQYF. Using reference TRBV2 and TRBJ2-7 for the parts outside the CDR3, the full variable domain is EPEVTQTPSHQVTQMGQEVILRCVPISNHLYFYWYRQILGQKVEFLVSFYNNEISEKSEIFDDQFSVERPDGSNFTLKIRSTKLEDSAMYFCASSGQGANNEQYFGPGTRLTVT.

The V call is TRBV29-1, the J call TRBJ2-7, with D unclear. The CDR3 runs to 12 residues. Germline V gene sequence: CDR1 SQVTM, CDR2 ANQGSEA. V lost 0 bases, J lost 4 bases, and 7 bases lay in between. The CDR3 protein is CSVEDGRYEQYF. Written as DNA, the CDR3 is TGCAGCGTTGAAGACGGACGGTACGAGCAGTACTTC.